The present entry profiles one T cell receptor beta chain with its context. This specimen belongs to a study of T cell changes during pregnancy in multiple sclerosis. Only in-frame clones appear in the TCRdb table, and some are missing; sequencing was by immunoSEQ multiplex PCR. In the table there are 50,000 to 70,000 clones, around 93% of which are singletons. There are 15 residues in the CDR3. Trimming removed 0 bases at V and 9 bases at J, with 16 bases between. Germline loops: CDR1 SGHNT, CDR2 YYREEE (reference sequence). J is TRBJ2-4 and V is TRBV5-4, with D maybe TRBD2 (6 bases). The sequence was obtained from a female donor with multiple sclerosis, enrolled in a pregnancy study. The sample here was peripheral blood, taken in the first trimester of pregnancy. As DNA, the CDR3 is TGTGCCAGCAGCTTGGCTCCCACGGGACTTAGCATTCAGTACTTC. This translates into CASSLAPTGLSIQYF. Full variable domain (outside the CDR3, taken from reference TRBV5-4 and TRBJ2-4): ETGVTQSPTHLIKTRGQQVTLRCSSQSGHNTVSWYQQALGQGPQFIFQYYREEENGRGNFPPRFSGLQFPNYSSELNVNALELDDSALYLCASSLAPTGLSIQYFGAGTRLSVL.